This T cell receptor (beta chain) was identified in a study of metastatic and nonmetastatic thyroid tumors. This clone was found many times. Ahead of thyroid surgery, no patient had received treatment of any kind. The germline CDR1 and CDR2 sequences are SGHAT and FQNNGV. V lost 3 bases, J lost 4 bases, and 7 bases lay in between. CDR3 length: 12 residues. Under the authors' procedure: The study built a papillary thyroid cancer distant-metastasis classifier from CDR3 differences across clinicopathological groups. TCRdb re-clonotyped the PCR reads through MiXCR. TCRdb, not the original authors, processed these V and J calls. Of some 93,000 clones detected, about 13% appear once; the ten largest clones hold around 10%.

V is TRBV11-2 and J is TRBJ2-7; D is undetermined. The sequence came from a female donor with papillary thyroid cancer or a benign thyroid nodule (not recorded which). Some clones in this sample may be carry-over from other donors' samples. Material: blood. DNA of the CDR3: TGTGCCAGCAGCTTTAGGAGTTACGAGCAGTACTTC. This codes for CASSFRSYEQYF.